This T cell receptor beta chain is drawn from a study of early T cells in non-severe SARS-CoV-2 infection. Whole-study context: Bulk RNA from unsorted whole blood was sequenced; chains were unpaired. Study outcomes and limitations: Anti-spike CD8 specificities were favored by VDJdb matching, whose results missed private and CD4 specificities.

In its sample, this clonotype was seen many times. Its cognate antigen is unknown. Attachment of unique molecular identifiers to individual cDNA molecules was performed. In TCRdb, the 5' RACE reads were re-called with MiXCR into one record per CDR3 protein. Here the sample spans about 80,000 distinct CDR3 sequences, around 10% being singletons. There are 17 residues in the CDR3. Germline V CDR1 and CDR2: MDHEN, SYDVKM. Trimming pared 5 bases from V and 5 bases from J, leaving 23 bases between. Sequenced: whole blood. This chain joins TRBV28 and TRBJ2-3; the D gene could be TRBD1 or TRBD2 (5 bases each). The receptor was derived from an adult who was a healthcare worker with PCR-confirmed SARS-CoV-2 infection or an uninfected control (not recorded which). This CDR3 is CASSPTYSSRGGDTQYF. As DNA, the CDR3 is TGTGCCAGCAGTCCGACGTACAGCTCCCGGGGCGGAGATACGCAGTATTTT.